This T cell receptor (beta chain) was sequenced during a study of human T cells and chemical hapten exposure. Looking at the study overall: DPC at 2% was the sensitizing agent, placed on roughly 2 cm by roughly 2 cm of upper inner arm skin. Whole-study findings and limits: After DPC sensitization, TCRs above 1 in 1000 frequency showed no change.

Library construction involved attaching unique molecular identifiers to individual cDNA molecules, which allowed quantitative, reproducible TCR counting. Per the study methods: Per sample, the median was about 95,000 TCRs, with values from 23,224 to 690,600. A single record per CDR3 protein comes from TCRdb applying MiXCR to the RACE reads. The V and J calls reflect TCRdb's pipeline rather than the authors' work. The sample carries 350,000 to 400,000 distinct CDR3 sequences, about 6.9% recorded once. Time point described: patch test 2, 6 weeks after DPC sensitization. The treatment: therapeutic diphenylcyclopropenone sensitization with weekly scalp DPC. Many counts were recorded for this clonotype. Its matching antigen is unknown. The trim removed 6 bases at V and 1 base at J, leaving 5 bases unmatched. Germline loops: CDR1 MNHEY, CDR2 SMNVEV (reference sequence). There are 15 residues in the CDR3.

This receptor was taken from a woman aged 18-35 years with alopecia areata. Some clones in this sample may be carry-over from other donors' samples. The material was whole blood, obtained in connection with sensitization to the hapten diphenylcyclopropenone (DPC). This chain uses TRBV27 with TRBJ2-4, with 8 bases that match TRBD1. The chain's CDR3 is CASRSRGQAKNIQYF. The DNA of the CDR3 is TGTGCCAGCAGATCCAGGGGGCAGGCCAAAAACATTCAGTACTTC.